The 8 T cell receptor beta chains given below trace back to one sample, sequenced in a study of shared clonotypes between healthy human individuals. TCRdb's table, derived via immunoSEQ multiplex PCR, lists solely in-frame clones and lacks some. The sample lists approximately 2,300,000 clones, around 92% occurring once. Sequencing used naive CD4+ T cells from PBMCs. Noted subset: CD45RA+ positively selected. These receptor sequences come from a man younger than 35 in good health. Some clones in this sample may be carry-over from other donors' samples.

The chain couples TRBV7-2 to TRBJ1-1; D not certain. With 4 bases removed from V and 6 bases from J, the gap between germline ends came to 3 bases. Germline assignment: CDR1 SGHTA and CDR2 FQGNSA. This CDR3 region has 10 residues. The CDR3 protein is CASSSSEAFF. Here the CDR3 DNA reads TGTGCCAGCAGCTCTTCTGAAGCTTTCTTT.

The CDR3 DNA sequence: TGTGCCAGCTCACAGTTCATCCGCCGGGACAGGGAGGAGGATGAGCAGTTCTTC. It yields the protein CASSQFIRRDREEDEQFF. J is TRBJ2-1 and V is TRBV18, with TRBD1 matching 9 bases. The CDR3 has 18 residues. Germline values: CDR1 KGHSH, CDR2 LQKENI. The V and J ends lost 4 bases and 8 bases, in that order; junction bases with no gene match: 18.

This chain's CDR3 is CASSLGQASETQYF. The CDR3 DNA sequence: TGTGCCAGCAGCTTAGGACAGGCCAGCGAGACCCAGTACTTC. This chain uses TRBV7-9 with TRBJ2-5; tentative D call: TRBD1 (6 bases). V was shortened by 1 base and J by 5 bases, with 11 bases between the two germline ends. Germline V lookup: CDR1 SEHNR, CDR2 FQNEAQ (reference sequence). The CDR3 loop spans 14 amino acids.

Notes on this clone: This sample includes further DNA sequences coding for the same CDR3. The gene calls are TRBV9 and TRBJ1-2, with 7 nucleotides matching TRBD1. V was pared by 4 bases and J by 2 bases, with 20 bases of the junction left unmatched. The CDR3 is 19 amino acids. CDR1 SGDLS and CDR2 YYNGEE come from the germline V gene. In nucleotides, the CDR3 is TGTGCCAGCAGCCCCGACCCGGGGACAGCGTCGAGTGAGAACTATGGCTACACCTTC. This encodes CASSPDPGTASSENYGYTF.

CDR3 protein: CASSLGSTSGSNEQFF. In nucleotides, the CDR3 is TGTGCCAGCAGCTTAGGTTCGACTAGCGGGAGCAATGAGCAGTTCTTC. V and J are TRBV7-2 and TRBJ2-1, with 12 bases lining up with TRBD2. The germline gives CDR1 SGHTA, CDR2 FQGNSA. J was trimmed by 6 bases and V by 1 base; bases with no gene match: 4. This CDR3 has 16 residues.

The chain uses TRBV5-1 and TRBJ2-2; D remains unclear. There are 15 residues in the CDR3. The germline CDR1 and CDR2 sequences are SGHRS and YFSETQ. Trimming took 0 bases from V and 1 from J, leaving 7 bases between them. The CDR3 DNA reads as TGCGCCAGCAGCTTGGTTAGCCAGAACACCGGGGAGCTGTTTTTT. It yields the protein CASSLVSQNTGELFF.

The chain carries TRBV9 and TRBJ1-6; 8 nucleotides match TRBD1. The CDR3 is made up of 14 amino acids. CDR1 and CDR2 from the germline V gene are SGDLS and YYNGEE. The V and J ends lost 0 bases and 7 bases, in that order; junction bases with no gene match: 0. The CDR3 is CASSVGQGNSPLHF. The CDR3 DNA reads as TGTGCCAGCAGCGTAGGACAGGGGAATTCACCCCTCCACTTT.

The CDR3 region is CASGVDGGLSEQYF. The CDR3 DNA sequence: TGTGCCAGCGGGGTTGACGGGGGGTTGAGCGAGCAGTACTTC. This chain connects TRBV6-1 to TRBJ2-7; 7 positions match TRBD2. J gave up 6 bases and V 8 bases, and 13 bases lay outside the gene matches. The CDR3 consists of 14 residues. Germline lookup yields CDR1 MNHNS and CDR2 SASEGT.